The 22 T cell receptor beta chains below come from one sample, sequenced in a study of human T cells and chemical hapten exposure. TCRdb processed the RACE reads anew with MiXCR; each CDR3 protein has one entry. The sample includes around 300,000 distinct CDR3 sequences, roughly 7.4% of them seen just once. As for time point: pre-sensitization, week 0. Treatment given: therapeutic diphenylcyclopropenone sensitization with weekly scalp DPC. The sequenced sample was whole blood, obtained in connection with sensitization to the hapten diphenylcyclopropenone (DPC). The receptors come from a man aged 18 to 35 with alopecia areata. Some clones in this sample may be carry-over from other donors' samples.

This clonotype was seen repeatedly, ten times or more. CDR3 in amino acids: CASSLGTGVEAFF. The CDR3 DNA reads TGTGCCAGCAGCTTAGGGACAGGGGTTGAAGCTTTCTTT. The rearrangement uses TRBV7-9 and TRBJ1-1; 9 nucleotides align to TRBD1. V dropped 1 base and J dropped 7; count of bases not matched to a gene: 1. Germline assignment: CDR1 SEHNR and CDR2 FQNEAQ (reference sequence). This CDR3 has 13 residues. Complete variable domain (other parts from reference TRBV7-9 and TRBJ1-1): DTGVSQNPRHKITKRGQNVTFRCDPISEHNRLYWYRQTLGQGPEFLTYFQNEAQLEKSRLLSDRFSAERPKGSFSTLEIQRTEQGDSAMYLCASSLGTGVEAFFGQGTRLTVV.

This clonotype was seen repeatedly, ten times or more. The rearrangement uses TRBV10-3 and TRBJ1-2, with D perhaps matching TRBD1 (5 bases). The ends were cut back, 4 bases at V and 5 bases at J, with 14 bases in the middle. The germline V gene has CDR1 ENHRY and CDR2 SYGVKD. This CDR3 contains 14 residues. CDR3 sequence: CAISAETATYGYTF. The CDR3 nucleotides read TGTGCCATCAGTGCCGAGACAGCAACGTATGGCTACACCTTC.

This clonotype appeared many times. This chain joins TRBV27 and TRBJ1-4; weak D call: TRBD1 (6 bases). Germline CDR1 is MNHEY and CDR2 is SMNVEV (reference sequence). V lost 5 bases and J lost 3, with 13 bases in between. The CDR3 runs 15 residues. This CDR3 is CASSVYRAPNEKLFF. The CDR3 DNA reads as TGTGCCAGCAGTGTTTACAGGGCGCCTAATGAAAAACTGTTTTTT.

This clonotype has a handful of counts. This chain uses TRBV10-3 with TRBJ2-1, with D maybe TRBD1 (5 bases). CDR1 and CDR2 (germline): ENHRY, SYGVKD. Trimming took off 0 bases at V and 7 bases at J, with 13 bases between the two ends. CDR3 length equals 15 residues. The CDR3 sequence is CAISESVVGPNEQFF. In DNA, the CDR3 is TGTGCCATCAGTGAGTCCGTGGTGGGGCCAAATGAGCAGTTCTTC.

A few counts support this clonotype. CDR3 sequence reads: CASSSTDSETNEKLFF. For the CDR3, the DNA is TGTGCCAGCAGCTCGACCGACTCCGAAACTAATGAAAAACTGTTTTTT. V is TRBV4-2 and J is TRBJ1-4, with unresolved D. This CDR3 has 16 amino acids. Trimming removed 5 bases from V and 1 base from J, with 14 bases in between. Per the germline V gene, CDR1 is LGHNA and CDR2 is YNFKEQ.

At least ten counts were recorded for this clonotype. The chain recombines TRBV20-1 with TRBJ2-3, with TRBD2 matching 12 bases. V lost 1 base, J lost 0 bases, and 11 bases stayed unmatched. CDR3 length equals 19 residues. CDR1 and CDR2 (germline): DFQATT, SNEGSKA (reference sequence). CDR3 loop: CSARVVWTSGASSTDTQYF. The CDR3 bases are TGCAGTGCTAGAGTCGTTTGGACTAGCGGGGCCTCTAGCACAGATACGCAGTATTTT.

Many counts were recorded for this clonotype. The rearrangement links TRBV11-3 to TRBJ2-2, with TRBD1 identical over 9 bases. The CDR3 covers 15 residues. Germline CDR1 SGHNT, CDR2 YENEEA. J lost 6 bases, V lost 4 bases, and 6 bases had no gene match. CDR3 region: CASSSGTGPSGELFF. The CDR3 nucleotides are TGTGCCAGCAGCTCCGGGACAGGGCCCTCCGGGGAGCTGTTTTTT.

This clonotype has ten or more counts. The chain joins TRBV24-1 to TRBJ2-2, with D maybe TRBD1 (6 bases). Germline lookup yields CDR1 KGHDR and CDR2 SFDVKD. The CDR3 consists of 13 residues. V gave up 8 bases and J gave up 3 bases, with 9 bases separating them. As DNA, the CDR3 is TGTGCCACCATGTCAGGGGACACCGGGGAGCTGTTTTTT. It yields the protein CATMSGDTGELFF.

The DNA for the CDR3 is TGTGCCAGCAGTTCCTACCCGATCCGGGACAACTATGGCTACACCTTC. This codes for CASSSYPIRDNYGYTF. The V and J genes are TRBV12-3 or TRBV12-4 and TRBJ1-2; maybe TRBD1 (5 bases). This CDR3 comprises 16 residues. The V end lost 4 bases, the J end lost 2 bases, and 17 bases lay between the germline ends.

This clonotype was seen a handful of times. The gene calls are TRBV20-1 and TRBJ1-5; D is ambiguous. V lost 3 bases to trimming and J lost 3 bases, with 9 bases between them. Germline lookup yields CDR1 DFQATT and CDR2 SNEGSKA (reference sequence). The CDR3 contains 13 residues. The CDR3 DNA reads TGCAGTGCTAGTGTAATGCCCAATCAGCCCCAGCATTTT. It codes for CSASVMPNQPQHF.

This rearrangement joins TRBV7-2 to TRBJ2-3; D may match TRBD1 or TRBD2 (6 bases each). The CDR3 covers 16 residues. Germline V CDR1 and CDR2: SGHTA, FQGNSA. V was cut by 5 bases and J by 3 bases, with 18 bases left in between. For the CDR3, the DNA is TGTGCCAGCAGCCTAAGGGGGGCGGGTGTGACAGATACGCAGTATTTT. Protein: CASSLRGAGVTDTQYF.

There are a few counts of this clonotype. The V call is TRBV9, the J call TRBJ1-2; TRBD1 might be the D (6 bases). The V gene lost 3 bases and the J gene lost 0 bases, with 9 bases spanning the gap. This CDR3 is built from 14 residues. Per germline, CDR1 SGDLS and CDR2 YYNGEE. CDR3 protein: CASSDNRANYGYTF. CDR3 nucleotide sequence: TGTGCCAGCAGCGATAACAGGGCTAACTATGGCTACACCTTC. Looking up the rest from reference TRBV9 and TRBJ1-2 gives the full variable domain: DSGVTQTPKHLITATGQRVTLRCSPRSGDLSVYWYQQSLDQGLQFLIQYYNGEERAKGNILERFSAQQFPDLHSELNLSSLELGDSALYFCASSDNRANYGYTFGSGTRLTVV.

Many counts were recorded for this clonotype. The CDR3: CATSDEDIYGYTF. The CDR3 region has the DNA TGTGCCACCAGTGATGAGGACATATATGGCTACACCTTC. V usage is TRBV24-1 and J usage is TRBJ1-2, with D tentatively TRBD1 (5 bases). V lost 3 bases, J lost 5 bases, and 9 bases lay in between. The CDR3 sequence is 13 residues long. The germline gives CDR1 KGHDR, CDR2 SFDVKD.

This clonotype was recorded at least ten times. The genes are TRBV4-1 and TRBJ1-1; D may be TRBD1 (6 bases). V lost 2 bases to trimming and J lost 6 bases, with 22 bases between them. Germline V gene sequence: CDR1 MGHRA, CDR2 YSYEKL. The CDR3 has 17 residues. The CDR3 bases are TGCGCCAGCAGCCAACCAACGGTCAGGGGCTCTCAAGCTGAAGCTTTCTTT. Protein product: CASSQPTVRGSQAEAFF.

Comment on this clonotype: One junction end disagrees with the germline gene, perhaps due to a read error. The CDR3 sequence is CASSEESTGNQPQHF. DNA of the CDR3: TGTGCCAGCAGCGAAGAATCGACAGGGAATCAGCCCCAGCATTTT. The chain has TRBV2 and TRBJ1-5, with 7 bases fitting TRBD1. CDR1 is SNHLY and CDR2 is FYNNEI in the germline V gene. This CDR3 is 15 amino acids long.

This clonotype was seen only a few times. DNA for the CDR3: TGTGCCAGCAGCTTAGTCTCTTCACGGGGGGGACAAGAGACCCAGTACTTC. Residues: CASSLVSSRGGQETQYF. The chain couples TRBV7-6 to TRBJ2-5, with TRBD2 matching over 8 bases. Germline V gene sequence: CDR1 SGHVS, CDR2 FNYEAQ. This CDR3 comprises 17 residues. J gave up 2 bases and V 1 base, and 9 bases lay outside the gene matches.

The gene calls are TRBV29-1 and TRBJ1-2; a weak D match, TRBD1 (5 bases). Germline CDR1 is SQVTM and CDR2 is ANQGSEA. The V end was cut by 7 bases, the J end by 6 bases, with 12 bases between. This CDR3 is 11 amino acids long. CDR3 nucleotide sequence: TGCAGCGCCGACAGCAGTGATGGCTACACCTTC. It yields the protein CSADSSDGYTF.

Concerning this clonotype: At one end, the junction sequence differs from germline, possibly due to a read error. The J gene is TRBJ2-1, the V gene TRBV11-2; TRBD2 matches 9 bases. Looked up from germline, CDR1 is SGHAT and CDR2 is FQNNGV. The CDR3 is 16 residues long. Written as DNA, the CDR3 is TGTGCCAGCAGCTTAGTAGGGACTAGCAACTACCATGAGCAGTTCTTC. Residues: CASSLVGTSNYHEQFF.

This clonotype was recorded many times. This sequence joins TRBV20-1 and TRBJ2-2; D ambiguous. The V gene's germline CDR1 is DFQATT and CDR2 SNEGSKA (reference sequence). Trimming left V 0 bases short and J 4 bases short, with 6 bases between. There are 13 residues in the CDR3. This CDR3 reads CSARDLTTGELFF. The CDR3 bases are TGCAGTGCTAGAGATCTGACCACCGGGGAGCTGTTTTTT.

This clonotype has just a few counts. V usage is TRBV5-6 and J usage is TRBJ1-6; D possibly corresponds to TRBD1 (6 bases). Trimming took 4 bases from V and 2 from J, leaving 13 bases between them. The CDR3 length is 16 residues. The germline CDR1 and CDR2 sequences are SGHDT and YYEEEE. CDR3 amino acids: CASSIQGTAYNSPLHF. CDR3 bases: TGTGCCAGCAGCATACAGGGTACCGCCTATAATTCACCCCTCCACTTT.

In this sample, this clonotype turned up a few times. This chain links TRBV20-1 with TRBJ2-7, with 7 bases aligning to TRBD1. This CDR3 contains 12 residues. Germline values: CDR1 DFQATT, CDR2 SNEGSKA (reference sequence). V lost 6 bases to trimming and J lost 3 bases; unmatched junction nucleotides: 5. The CDR3 DNA sequence: TGCAGTGCGGGACAGCCTTTCTACGAGCAGTACTTC. Protein product: CSAGQPFYEQYF.

At least ten counts were recorded for this clonotype. The CDR3 nucleotides read TGTGCCACCTCAGGGGATTCTGGGTCGGACACCATATATTTT. As protein: CATSGDSGSDTIYF. V usage is TRBV10-3 and J usage is TRBJ1-3; D is possibly TRBD1 (6 bases). V was cut by 10 bases and J by 8 bases, with 21 bases left in between. This CDR3 is 14 amino acids long. Germline V CDR1 and CDR2: ENHRY, SYGVKD.